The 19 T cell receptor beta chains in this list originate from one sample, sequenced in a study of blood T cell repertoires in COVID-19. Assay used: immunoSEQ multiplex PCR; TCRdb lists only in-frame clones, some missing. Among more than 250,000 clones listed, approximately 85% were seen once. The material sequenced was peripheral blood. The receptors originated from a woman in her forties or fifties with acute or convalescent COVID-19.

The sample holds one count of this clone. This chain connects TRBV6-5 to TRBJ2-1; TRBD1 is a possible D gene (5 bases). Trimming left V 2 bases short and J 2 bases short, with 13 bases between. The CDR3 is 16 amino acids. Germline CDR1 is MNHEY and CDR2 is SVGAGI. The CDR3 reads CASSYGTGATYNEQFF. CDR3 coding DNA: TGTGCCAGCAGTTACGGCACAGGTGCCACCTACAATGAGCAGTTCTTC.

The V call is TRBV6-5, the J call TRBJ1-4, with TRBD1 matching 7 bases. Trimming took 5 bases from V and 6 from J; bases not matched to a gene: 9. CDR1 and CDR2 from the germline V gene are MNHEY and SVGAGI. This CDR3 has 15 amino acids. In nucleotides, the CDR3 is TGTGCCAGCAGTAAGGGGGCAGTTACCTATGAAAAACTGTTTTTT. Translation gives CASSKGAVTYEKLFF.

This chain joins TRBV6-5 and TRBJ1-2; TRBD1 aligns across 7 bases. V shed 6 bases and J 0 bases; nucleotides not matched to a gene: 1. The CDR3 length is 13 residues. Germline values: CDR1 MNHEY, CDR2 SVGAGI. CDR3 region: CASRGQSNYGYTF. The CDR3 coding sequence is TGTGCCAGCAGGGGACAGTCTAACTATGGCTACACCTTC.

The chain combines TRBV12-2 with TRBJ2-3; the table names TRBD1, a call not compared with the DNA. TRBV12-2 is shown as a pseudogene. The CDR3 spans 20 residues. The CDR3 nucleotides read TGTGCAAGTCGCTTAGTAAGGGACAGACTACCTTTATCTAGCACAGATACGCAGTATTTT. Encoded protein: CASRLVRDRLPLSSTDTQYF.

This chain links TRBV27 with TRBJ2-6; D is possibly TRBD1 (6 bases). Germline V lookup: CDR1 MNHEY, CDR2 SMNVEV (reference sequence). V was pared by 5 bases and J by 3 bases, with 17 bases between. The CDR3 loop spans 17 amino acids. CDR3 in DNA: TGTGCCAGCAGTCCTTACCCTACAGGGTTTGGGGCCAACGTCCTGACTTTC. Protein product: CASSPYPTGFGANVLTF.

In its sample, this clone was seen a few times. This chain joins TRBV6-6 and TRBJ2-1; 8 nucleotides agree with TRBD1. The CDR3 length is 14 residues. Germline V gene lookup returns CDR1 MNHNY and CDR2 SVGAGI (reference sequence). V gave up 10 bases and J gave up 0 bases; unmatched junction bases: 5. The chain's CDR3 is CATSDRVSYNEQFF. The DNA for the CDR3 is TGTGCCACTTCGGACAGGGTCTCCTACAATGAGCAGTTCTTC.

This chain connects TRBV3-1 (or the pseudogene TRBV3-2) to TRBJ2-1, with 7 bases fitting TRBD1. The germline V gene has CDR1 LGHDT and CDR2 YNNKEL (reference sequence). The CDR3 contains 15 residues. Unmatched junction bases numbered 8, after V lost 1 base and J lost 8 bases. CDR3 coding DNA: TGTGCCAGCAGCCAAGTATCAGGGGGAGCCGATGAGCAGTTCTTC. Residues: CASSQVSGGADEQFF.

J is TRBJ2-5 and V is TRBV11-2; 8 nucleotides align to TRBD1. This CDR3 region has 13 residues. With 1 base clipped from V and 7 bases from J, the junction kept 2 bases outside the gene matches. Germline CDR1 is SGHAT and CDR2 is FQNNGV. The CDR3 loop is CASSLGRGRTQYF. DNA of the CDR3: TGTGCCAGCAGCTTAGGCAGGGGGCGGACCCAGTACTTC.

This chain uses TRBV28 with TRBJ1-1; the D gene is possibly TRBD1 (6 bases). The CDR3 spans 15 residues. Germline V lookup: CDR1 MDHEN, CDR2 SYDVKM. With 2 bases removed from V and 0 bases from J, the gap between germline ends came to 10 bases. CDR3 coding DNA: TGTGCCAGCAGTTTAATCGGGACAATGAACACTGAAGCTTTCTTT. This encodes CASSLIGTMNTEAFF. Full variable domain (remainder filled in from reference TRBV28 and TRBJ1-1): DVKVTQSSRYLVKRTGEKVFLECVQDMDHENMFWYRQDPGLGLRLIYFSYDVKMKEKGDIPEGYSVSREKKERFSLILESASTNQTSMYLCASSLIGTMNTEAFFGQGTRLTVV.

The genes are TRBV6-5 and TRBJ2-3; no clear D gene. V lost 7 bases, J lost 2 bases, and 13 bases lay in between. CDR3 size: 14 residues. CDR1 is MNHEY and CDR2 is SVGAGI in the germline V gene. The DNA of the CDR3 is TGTGCCAGCACTGGCAGTCCCTCCACAGATACGCAGTATTTT. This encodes CASTGSPSTDTQYF.

The CDR3 DNA reads TGCGCCAGCAGCCAAAGAGACAGGGGCCCCTACGAGCAGTACTTC. It encodes CASSQRDRGPYEQYF. The rearrangement uses TRBV4-3 and TRBJ2-7, with 8 bases fitting TRBD1. After removal of 2 bases from V and 2 bases from J, the junction contained 5 bases not matched to a gene. Germline CDR1 and CDR2: LGHNA and YSLEER. This CDR3 is 15 amino acids long.

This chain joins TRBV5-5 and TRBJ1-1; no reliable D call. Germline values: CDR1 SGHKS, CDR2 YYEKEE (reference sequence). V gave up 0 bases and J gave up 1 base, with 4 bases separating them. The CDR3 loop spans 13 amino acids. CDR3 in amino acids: CASSLGKNTEAFF. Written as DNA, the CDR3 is TGTGCCAGCAGCTTGGGTAAGAACACTGAAGCTTTCTTT. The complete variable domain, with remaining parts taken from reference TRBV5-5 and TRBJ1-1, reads DAGVTQSPTHLIKTRGQQVTLRCSPISGHKSVSWYQQVLGQGPQFIFQYYEKEERGRGNFPDRFSARQFPNYSSELNVNALLLGDSALYLCASSLGKNTEAFFGQGTRLTVV.

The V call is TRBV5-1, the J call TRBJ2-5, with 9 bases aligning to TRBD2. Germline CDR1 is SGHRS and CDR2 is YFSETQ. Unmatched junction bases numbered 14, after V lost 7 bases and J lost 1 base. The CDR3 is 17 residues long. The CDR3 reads CASGGPLSGRFQETQYF. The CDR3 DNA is TGCGCCAGCGGAGGCCCCCTCAGCGGGAGGTTCCAAGAGACCCAGTACTTC.

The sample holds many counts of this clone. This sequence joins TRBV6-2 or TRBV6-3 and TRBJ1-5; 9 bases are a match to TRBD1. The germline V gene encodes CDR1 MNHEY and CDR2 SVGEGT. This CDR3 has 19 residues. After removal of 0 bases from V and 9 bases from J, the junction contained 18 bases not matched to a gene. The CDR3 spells CASSYSIDNRGLDSWPQHF. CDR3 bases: TGTGCCAGCAGTTACTCGATCGATAACAGGGGGCTTGACAGTTGGCCCCAGCATTTT.

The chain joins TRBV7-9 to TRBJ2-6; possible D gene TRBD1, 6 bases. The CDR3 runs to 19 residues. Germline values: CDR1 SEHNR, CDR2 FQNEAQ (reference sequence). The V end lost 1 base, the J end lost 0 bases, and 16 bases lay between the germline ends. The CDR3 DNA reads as TGTGCCAGCAGCTTAGGGGTGGGACAAGTGACCTCTGGGGCCAACGTCCTGACTTTC. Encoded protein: CASSLGVGQVTSGANVLTF.

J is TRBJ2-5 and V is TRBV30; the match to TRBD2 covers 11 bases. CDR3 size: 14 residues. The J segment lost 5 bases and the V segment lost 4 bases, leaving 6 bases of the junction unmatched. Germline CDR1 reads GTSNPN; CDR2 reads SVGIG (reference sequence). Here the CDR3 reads CAWTWTSGSETQYF. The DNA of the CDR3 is TGTGCCTGGACCTGGACTAGCGGGTCTGAGACCCAGTACTTC.

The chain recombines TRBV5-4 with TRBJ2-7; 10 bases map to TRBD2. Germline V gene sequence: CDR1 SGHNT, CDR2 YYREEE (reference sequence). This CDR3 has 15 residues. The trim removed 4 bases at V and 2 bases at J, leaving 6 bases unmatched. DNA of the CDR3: TGTGCCAGCAGCGGCGAACTAGCGGGGCCCTACGAGCAGTACTTC. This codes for CASSGELAGPYEQYF.

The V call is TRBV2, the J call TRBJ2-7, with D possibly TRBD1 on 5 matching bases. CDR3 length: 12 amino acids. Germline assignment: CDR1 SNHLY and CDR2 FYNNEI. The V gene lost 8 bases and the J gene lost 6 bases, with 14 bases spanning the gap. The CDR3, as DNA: TGTGCCAGCTTAAGCCGGACATCCGAGCAGTACTTC. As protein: CASLSRTSEQYF.

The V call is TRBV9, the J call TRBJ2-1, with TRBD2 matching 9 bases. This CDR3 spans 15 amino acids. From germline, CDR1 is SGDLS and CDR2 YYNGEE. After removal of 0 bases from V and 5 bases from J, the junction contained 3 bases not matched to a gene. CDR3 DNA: TGTGCCAGCAGCGTAGCCGGGACTAGCAACAATGAGCAGTTCTTC. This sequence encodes CASSVAGTSNNEQFF. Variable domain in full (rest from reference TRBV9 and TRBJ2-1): DSGVTQTPKHLITATGQRVTLRCSPRSGDLSVYWYQQSLDQGLQFLIQYYNGEERAKGNILERFSAQQFPDLHSELNLSSLELGDSALYFCASSVAGTSNNEQFFGPGTRLTVL.